The 8 T cell receptor beta chains below were found in one sample sequenced in a study of CD8+CD57+ T cells in acquired aplastic anemia. The TCR beta profiling, which covered VDJ combination and CDR3 sequence, was carried out using genomic DNA as the template. TCRdb reprocessed the reads via MiXCR and lists one record per CDR3 protein. The profile shows approximately 190,000 distinct CDR3 sequences, approximately 48% of them singletons. For sequencing, patients were chosen who had shown expansion of CD8+CD57+ cells by flow cytometry. Sequenced: sorted CD4+, CD8+, or CD8+CD57+ T cells (not recorded which) from PBMCs. The receptor source for this set is a human donor with aplastic anemia.

Comment on this clonotype: Since a much larger clone is just one base distant, this may be a read error. This chain connects TRBV5-6 to TRBJ2-7; 7 nucleotides agree with TRBD1. The junction had 16 bases not matched to a gene; V was cut back by 3 bases and J by 7 bases. Germline V CDR1 and CDR2: SGHDT, YYEEEE. CDR3 length: 16 amino acids. DNA for the CDR3: TGTGCCAGCAGCTACTTAGGGACAGAGTTCTCTCGGGAGCAGTACTTC. It is translated as CASSYLGTEFSREQYF. Full variable domain (missing parts from reference TRBV5-6 and TRBJ2-7): DAGVTQSPTHLIKTRGQQVTLRCSPKSGHDTVSWYQQALGQGPQFIFQYYEEEERQRGNFPDRFSGHQFPNYSSELNVNALLLGDSALYLCASSYLGTEFSREQYFGPGTRLTVT.

This clonotype was counted between two and nine times. The rearrangement joins TRBV7-3 to TRBJ1-6; D call uncertain. The V and J ends lost 5 bases and 9 bases respectively, with 14 bases between them. The germline CDR1 and CDR2 sequences are SGHTA and FQGTGA. This CDR3 comprises 14 residues. The CDR3 loop is CASSGDGRVSPLHF. The CDR3 bases are TGTGCCAGCAGCGGCGACGGTCGCGTTTCACCCCTCCACTTT.

V gene TRBV15 combines with J gene TRBJ1-1, with 12 bases fitting TRBD1. CDR1 is LNHNV and CDR2 is YYDKDF in the germline V gene (reference sequence). Trimming took 2 bases from V and 4 from J; bases not matched to a gene: 5. The CDR3 is 16 residues long. The CDR3 DNA reads TGTGCCACCAGCAGAACGGGACAGGGGGCTGGCACTGAAGCTTTCTTT. Protein sequence: CATSRTGQGAGTEAFF.

The chain carries TRBV7-2 and TRBJ2-5; 11 bases agree with TRBD2. J gave up 2 bases and V 0 bases, and 2 bases lay outside the gene matches. Germline-derived CDR1 and CDR2 are SGHTA and FQGNSA. This CDR3 contains 16 residues. CDR3 sequence: CASSLASGGGQETQYF. The CDR3 nucleotides read TGTGCCAGCAGCTTAGCTAGCGGGGGGGGTCAAGAGACCCAGTACTTC.

This clonotype showed up many times. This sequence joins TRBV25-1 and TRBJ2-1, with D possibly being TRBD1 (5 bases). In germline, CDR1 is MGHDK, CDR2 SYGVNS. This CDR3 has 13 residues. Trimming shortened V by 8 bases and J by 5 bases, and 13 bases separated the two germline ends. CDR3 sequence (DNA): TGTGCCAGCCACGGGCAGGGCCACAATGAGCAGTTCTTC. Its translation: CASHGQGHNEQFF.

For the CDR3, the DNA is TGTGCCAGCAGCATAGGGGGCAGGGGAGAGACCCAGTACTTC. This encodes CASSIGGRGETQYF. The V and J genes are TRBV7-9 and TRBJ2-5; 7 nucleotides align to TRBD1. The CDR3 is 14 amino acids. Trimming at V came to 5 bases and at J to 4 bases, leaving 7 bases not matched to a gene. Germline lookup yields CDR1 SEHNR and CDR2 FQNEAQ (reference sequence).

V is TRBV29-1 and J is TRBJ2-2; 7 nucleotides match TRBD2. There are 12 residues in the CDR3. The germline CDR1 and CDR2 sequences are SQVTM and ANQGSEA. With V trimmed by 8 bases and J by 3 bases, 3 bases remained unmatched. In DNA, the CDR3 is TGCAGCCACCGGGGGGACACCGGGGAGCTGTTTTTT. Translated, it gives CSHRGDTGELFF.

The sample holds one count of this clonotype. This CDR3 fails to terminate in the conserved phenylalanine or tryptophan, so it likely reflects a read error. This chain joins TRBV10-3 and TRBJ1-1; TRBD1 matches at 9 bases. CDR1 is ENHRY and CDR2 is SYGVKD in the germline V gene. CDR3 length: 15 amino acids. Unmatched junction bases numbered 0, after V lost 0 bases and J lost 1 base. CDR3 loop: CAISESGQGNTEAFS. CDR3 DNA: TGTGCCATCAGTGAGTCGGGACAGGGGAACACTGAAGCTTTCTCT.